The 24 T cell receptor beta chains below were found in one sample sequenced in a study of T-cell memory formation after mild COVID-19. Using its own MiXCR run on the 5' RACE reads, TCRdb lists one record per CDR3 protein. Here the sample spans roughly 350,000 distinct CDR3 sequences, 25% to 30% being singletons. Input material: PBMCs or a T cell subset sorted from them (not recorded which). All receptors derive from an adult woman who had mild COVID-19 (a few samples of this study predate the infection). Cell type and time point are not known.

This chain joins TRBV29-1 and TRBJ2-3, with a weak D call TRBD2 (6 bases). CDR1 SQVTM and CDR2 ANQGSEA come from the germline V gene. The CDR3 contains 15 residues. The ends were cut back, 2 bases at V and 2 bases at J, with 14 bases in the middle. Here the CDR3 DNA reads TGCAGCGTTGAACTGGCGGGGCGATACACAGATACGCAGTATTTT. Protein product: CSVELAGRYTDTQYF.

CDR3 residues: CASSIGLAGLNEQYF. Written as DNA, the CDR3 is TGTGCCAGCAGTATAGGACTAGCGGGACTTAACGAGCAGTACTTC. The V call is TRBV2, the J call TRBJ2-7; 12 bases align to TRBD2. This CDR3 region has 15 residues. The J segment lost 5 bases and the V segment lost 5 bases, leaving 7 bases of the junction unmatched. Germline V lookup: CDR1 SNHLY, CDR2 FYNNEI.

In this sample, this clonotype turned up once. This sequence joins TRBV3-1 and TRBJ1-6; D gene unclear. The CDR3 runs to 13 residues. The ends were cut back, 5 bases at V and 7 bases at J, with 9 bases in the middle. The V gene's germline CDR1 is LGHDT and CDR2 YNNKEL (reference sequence). The CDR3, as DNA: TGTGCCAGCAGCTCTTCTACCAATTCACCCCTCCACTTT. Its protein product is CASSSSTNSPLHF. Complete variable domain (other parts from reference TRBV3-1 and TRBJ1-6): DTAVSQTPKYLVTQMGNDKSIKCEQNLGHDTMYWYKQDSKKFLKIMFSYNNKELIINETVPNRFSPKSPDKAHLNLHINSLELGDSAVYFCASSSSTNSPLHFGNGTRLTVT.

The chain is built from TRBV3-1 and TRBJ1-2; 9 bases line up with TRBD1. This CDR3 contains 17 residues. Looked up from germline, CDR1 is LGHDT and CDR2 is YNNKEL (reference sequence). V lost 4 bases to trimming and J lost 3 bases; unmatched junction nucleotides: 12. This CDR3 is CASSPGTGRRLDYGYTF. The CDR3 nucleotides read TGTGCCAGCAGCCCTGGGACAGGGCGAAGGCTAGACTATGGCTACACCTTC.

V gene TRBV12-3 or TRBV12-4 combines with J gene TRBJ1-1; D unresolved. V shed 5 bases and J shed 5 bases, with 15 bases lying between them. The CDR3 is 14 amino acids. The CDR3 DNA sequence: TGTGCCAGCAGTACGGACGGCGGTGGGACTGAAGCTTTCTTT. It encodes CASSTDGGGTEAFF.

This clonotype was seen a handful of times. The chain is built from TRBV9 and TRBJ2-6; 7 bases map to TRBD1. The ends lost 4 bases at V and 3 bases at J; junction bases unmatched: 4. The CDR3 is made up of 15 amino acids. CDR1 SGDLS and CDR2 YYNGEE come from the germline V gene. CDR3 nucleotides: TGTGCCAGCAGCATGAGGGGGCATGGGGCCAACGTCCTGACTTTC. Its protein is CASSMRGHGANVLTF.

As concerns this clonotype: A read error may account for a junction end that differs from germline. V and J are TRBV20-1 and TRBJ2-3; 9 nucleotides align to TRBD2. Per germline, CDR1 DFQATT and CDR2 SNEGSKA (reference sequence). This CDR3 spans 18 amino acids. CDR3 DNA: TGCAGTGCTATAGGGAATAGCGGGAGAGGGGCCACTGGAGATACTCAGTATTTT. Its translation is CSAIGNSGRGATGDTQYF.

The V call is TRBV9, the J call TRBJ2-1, with D perhaps TRBD1 (6 bases). The V and J ends lost 0 bases and 6 bases respectively, with 10 bases between them. The CDR3 loop spans 14 amino acids. Per germline, CDR1 SGDLS and CDR2 YYNGEE. The CDR3 protein is CASSVGPGVNEQFF. In DNA form, the CDR3 reads TGTGCCAGCAGCGTAGGTCCAGGGGTCAATGAGCAGTTCTTC.

In this sample, this clonotype turned up many times. This chain uses TRBV7-6 with TRBJ2-2; a possible D gene is TRBD1 (6 bases). This CDR3 is built from 13 residues. Germline CDR1 SGHVS, CDR2 FNYEAQ. Trimming took off 5 bases at V and 5 bases at J, with 9 bases between the two ends. In DNA, the CDR3 is TGTGCCAGCAGCCTCGACAGGACCGGGGAGCTGTTTTTT. Its protein is CASSLDRTGELFF. Supplemented by reference TRBV7-6 and TRBJ2-2, the full variable domain reads GAGVSQSPRYKVTKRGQDVALRCDPISGHVSLYWYRQALGQGPEFLTYFNYEAQQDKSGLPNDRFSAERPEGSISTLTIQRTEQRDSAMYRCASSLDRTGELFFGEGSRLTVL.

This clonotype was observed a few times. The chain recombines TRBV2 with TRBJ2-5; a weak D match, TRBD2 (5 bases). The CDR3 contains 13 residues. Trimming shortened V by 5 bases and J by 5 bases, and 12 bases separated the two germline ends. The germline V gene has CDR1 SNHLY and CDR2 FYNNEI. CDR3 region: CASSRAAAETQYF. The CDR3 DNA is TGTGCCAGCAGTCGGGCAGCGGCGGAGACCCAGTACTTC.

The chain recombines TRBV15 with TRBJ2-7, with D hard to call. The V and J ends lost 6 bases and 1 base respectively, with 10 bases between them. The CDR3 loop spans 13 amino acids. Germline values: CDR1 LNHNV, CDR2 YYDKDF (reference sequence). This CDR3 reads CATSQRRSYEQYF. CDR3 DNA: TGTGCCACCAGTCAGCGACGTTCCTACGAGCAGTACTTC.

The V call is TRBV30, the J call TRBJ2-5; TRBD1 agrees at 9 bases. This CDR3 has 14 amino acids. Germline assignment: CDR1 GTSNPN and CDR2 SVGIG (reference sequence). The trim removed 5 bases at V and 2 bases at J, leaving 6 bases unmatched. The CDR3 is CAWGGQGAQETQYF. In DNA, the CDR3 is TGTGCCTGGGGGGGACAGGGCGCACAAGAGACCCAGTACTTC.

Comments on this clonotype: A single base separates this from a much larger clone, so it may be a read error. V and J are TRBV6-5 and TRBJ2-7; the D gene is possibly TRBD1 (5 bases). V was shortened by 5 bases and J by 2 bases, with 13 bases between the two germline ends. The CDR3 runs 14 residues. Germline V lookup: CDR1 MNHEY, CDR2 SVGAGI. The CDR3 region is CASSDRTSPYEQYF. The CDR3, as DNA: TGTGCCAGCAGTGATCGGACATCACCCTACGAGCAGTACTTC.

A few counts support this clonotype. The chain links TRBV6-1 to TRBJ1-1; a weak D match, TRBD1 (5 bases). CDR1 and CDR2 (germline): MNHNS, SASEGT. V shed 3 bases and J shed 4 bases, with 15 bases lying between them. This CDR3 is built from 15 residues. CDR3 amino acids: CASSELPGGVTEAFF. The CDR3 nucleotides are TGTGCCAGCAGTGAGTTGCCCGGGGGGGTCACTGAAGCTTTCTTT.

The rearrangement joins TRBV6-1 to TRBJ1-2; D gene ambiguous. The CDR3 has 18 amino acids. Germline lookup yields CDR1 MNHNS and CDR2 SASEGT. Trimming cost V 6 bases and J 0 bases, with 23 bases left between them. The DNA of the CDR3 is TGTGCCAGCAGCACCAGATCGGACCAGCGGGGTTCTAACTATGGCTACACCTTC. Protein product: CASSTRSDQRGSNYGYTF.

This clonotype has only a few counts. The chain carries TRBV24-1 and TRBJ1-5; the D gene is possibly TRBD1 (6 bases). The CDR3 extends over 14 amino acids. The V gene lost 9 bases and the J gene lost 1 base, with 12 bases spanning the gap. CDR1 and CDR2 from the germline V gene are KGHDR and SFDVKD. CDR3 amino acids: CATSGALSNQPQHF. The CDR3 DNA sequence: TGTGCCACCTCAGGGGCCCTAAGCAATCAGCCCCAGCATTTT.

The chain uses TRBV6-6 and TRBJ2-7, with TRBD2 matching 7 bases. This CDR3 comprises 15 residues. V trimming: 0 bases; J trimming: 5 bases; junction bases outside the gene matches: 7. The V gene's germline CDR1 is MNHNY and CDR2 SVGAGI (reference sequence). Written as DNA, the CDR3 is TGTGCCAGCAGTTACTCGAACCAGGGAGGGAACGAGCAGTACTTC. Translated: CASSYSNQGGNEQYF.

The V and J genes are TRBV20-1 and TRBJ2-2; D is possibly TRBD2 (6 bases). CDR3 length: 14 residues. Trimming removed 3 bases from V and 2 bases from J, with 10 bases in between. Per germline, CDR1 DFQATT and CDR2 SNEGSKA (reference sequence). DNA for the CDR3: TGCAGTGCTAGGCCGGGACTTAACACCGGGGAGCTGTTTTTT. As protein: CSARPGLNTGELFF.

Only a few counts were recorded for this clonotype. Here the CDR3 DNA reads TGTGCCAGCAGCTCTCCCTCGGGAGACGAGCAGTACTTC. Amino acids: CASSSPSGDEQYF. V and J are TRBV5-5 and TRBJ2-7, with a possible D match to TRBD2 (6 bases). Germline loops: CDR1 SGHKS, CDR2 YYEKEE (reference sequence). Trimming left V 3 bases short and J 5 bases short, with 12 bases between. This CDR3 spans 13 amino acids.

Here the CDR3 DNA reads TGCAGTGCTAGACGACAGGGCTGGGAAGATTCACCCCTCCACTTT. Protein product: CSARRQGWEDSPLHF. The chain combines TRBV20-1 with TRBJ1-6; TRBD1 matches 7 bases. Looked up from germline, CDR1 is DFQATT and CDR2 is SNEGSKA (reference sequence). This CDR3 is built from 15 residues. The junction had 9 bases not matched to a gene; V was cut back by 2 bases and J by 8 bases.

This clonotype was recorded a few times. The chain is built from TRBV30 and TRBJ2-1; 9 bases line up with TRBD2. This CDR3 region has 15 residues. CDR1 is GTSNPN, CDR2 SVGIG, per germline (reference sequence). Losses at the gene ends were 2 bases for V and 3 bases for J; bases not matched to a gene: 5. The CDR3 spells CAWSLGLAHYNEQFF. The CDR3 DNA follows: TGTGCCTGGAGTTTGGGACTAGCCCACTACAATGAGCAGTTCTTC. The full variable domain, its missing parts supplied by reference TRBV30 and TRBJ2-1, is SQTIHQWPATLVQPVGSPLSLECTVEGTSNPNLYWYRQAAGRGLQLLFYSVGIGQISSEVPQNLSASRPQDRQFILSSKKLLLSDSGFYLCAWSLGLAHYNEQFFGPGTRLTVL.

This clonotype was seen a few times. The chain couples TRBV4-2 to TRBJ2-7, with TRBD2 as a possible D gene (5 bases). The V gene lost 1 base and the J gene lost 3 bases, with 13 bases spanning the gap. Germline V gene sequence: CDR1 LGHNA, CDR2 YNFKEQ. The CDR3 length is 15 residues. CDR3: CASSQALEGDYEQYF. For the CDR3, the DNA is TGTGCCAGCAGCCAAGCCCTCGAGGGAGACTACGAGCAGTACTTC.

This clonotype was observed at least ten times. V and J are TRBV5-1 and TRBJ2-1; D possibly corresponds to TRBD1 (5 bases). This CDR3 has 15 residues. Trimming left V 0 bases short and J 0 bases short, with 7 bases between. CDR1 and CDR2 (germline): SGHRS, YFSETQ. The CDR3 sequence is CASSLGQFSYNEQFF. The CDR3 DNA sequence: TGCGCCAGCAGCTTGGGACAGTTCTCCTACAATGAGCAGTTCTTC.

This chain joins TRBV7-9 and TRBJ2-7, with 10 bases fitting TRBD1. V lost 4 bases to trimming and J lost 5 bases; unmatched junction nucleotides: 5. Germline V gene data show CDR1 as SEHNR and CDR2 as FQNEAQ (reference sequence). The CDR3 has 14 residues. For the CDR3, the DNA is TGTGCCAGCAGCTCGACAGGGGGCAGGAACGAGCAGTACTTC. It is translated as CASSSTGGRNEQYF.